A selection of T cell receptor beta chains follows, all from one sample in a study of blood T cells in healthy people across ages. TCRdb used MiXCR to reprocess the 5' RACE reads, holding one entry per CDR3 protein. The sample records under 950,000 distinct CDR3 sequences, 22% being singletons. Source material: blood. Source of these receptors: a man between 65 and 85 years old in good health. Both conserved end residues are part of each CDR3. Fields, in order: clone size, V gene, D gene, J gene, CDR3 protein, CDR3 DNA. The D gene is left open where the match is weak. Rows give clone size only sometimes, using once, few, many, or a class for an expanded clone.

few,TRBV5-1,TRBD2,TRBJ2-3,CASSLTSGPSTDTQCF,TGCGCCAGCAGCTTAACTAGCGGCCCTAGCACAGATACGCAGTGTTTT
few,TRBV10-1,-,TRBJ2-1,CASTRDGTYNEQFF,TGCGCCAGCACCCGGGACGGAACGTACAATGAGCAGTTCTTC
-,TRBV27,-,TRBJ2-3,CASSFPPGTQYF,TGTGCCAGCAGTTTCCCCCCGGGTACGCAGTATTTT
few,TRBV6-1,TRBD1,TRBJ2-3,CASSAVSSGTGSTDTQYF,TGTGCCAGCAGTGCCGTTAGTTCCGGGACAGGCAGCACAGATACGCAGTATTTT
few,TRBV7-9,-,TRBJ1-2,CASSPTLDNSGYTF,TGTGCCAGCAGCCCGACCCTAGACAACAGTGGCTACACCTTC
many,TRBV28,-,TRBJ1-1,CASRVNTEAFF,TGTGCCAGCAGGGTGAACACTGAAGCTTTCTTT
-,TRBV12-3/TRBV12-4,-,TRBJ1-1,CASSLWAGANTEAFF,TGTGCCAGCAGTTTGTGGGCAGGGGCGAACACTGAAGCTTTCTTT
-,TRBV7-9,-,TRBJ2-5,CASTRWGTPETQYF,TGTGCCAGCACCCGATGGGGGACCCCAGAGACCCAGTACTTC
few,TRBV15,-,TRBJ2-5,CATSREGIFQETQYF,TGTGCCACCAGCAGGGAAGGGATTTTCCAAGAGACCCAGTACTTC
-,TRBV15,-,TRBJ2-5,CATSRELGETQYF,TGTGCCACCAGCAGAGAATTAGGGGAGACCCAGTACTTC
few,TRBV14,-,TRBJ1-2,CASSLNRASYGYTF,TGTGCCAGCAGCCTTAACCGGGCCTCCTATGGCTACACCTTC
-,TRBV24-1,-,TRBJ2-3,CATSDFAGYTDTQYF,TGTGCCACCAGTGATTTCGCGGGGTACACAGATACGCAGTATTTT
-,TRBV12-3/TRBV12-4,-,TRBJ2-3,CASMLRRKRYTQYF,TGTGCCAGCATGCTCCGGCGGAAAAGGTATACGCAGTATTTT
few,TRBV12-3/TRBV12-4,-,TRBJ1-2,CASSLGQGAANYGYTF,TGTGCCAGCAGTTTAGGTCAGGGAGCAGCTAACTATGGCTACACCTTC
-,TRBV6-5,-,TRBJ2-1,CASSSPGTLYNEQFF,TGTGCCAGCAGTTCCCCCGGGACTCTATACAATGAGCAGTTCTTC
-,TRBV20-1,-,TRBJ2-3,CSARDRDGVTDTQYF,TGCAGTGCTAGAGATCGGGACGGGGTCACAGATACGCAGTATTTT
few,TRBV20-1,TRBD1,TRBJ1-1,CSASPDRSKRAFF,TGCAGTGCTAGTCCGGACAGGTCAAAGCGAGCTTTCTTT
many,TRBV5-1,TRBD2,TRBJ2-1,CASIGLAGVGEQFF,TGCGCCAGCATCGGACTAGCGGGAGTAGGAGAGCAGTTCTTC
few,TRBV19,-,TRBJ2-2,CASSTTLTGELFF,TGTGCCAGTAGTACAACCCTTACCGGGGAGCTGTTTTTT
-,TRBV6-5,-,TRBJ2-5,CASSYGRKQYF,TGTGCCAGCAGTTACGGGCGTAAGCAGTACTTC
-,TRBV12-3/TRBV12-4,TRBD2,TRBJ2-1,CASSLSSLAGAMQFF,TGTGCCAGCAGTCTCTCATCGCTAGCGGGGGCCATGCAGTTCTTC
few,TRBV6-5,-,TRBJ1-2,CASSYFTGTGANYGYTF,TGTGCCAGCAGTTACTTTACCGGGACCGGGGCCAACTATGGCTACACCTTC
-,TRBV3-1,TRBD2,TRBJ2-7,CASSQVASGVDEQYF,TGTGCCAGCAGCCAAGTGGCTAGCGGGGTAGACGAGCAGTACTTC
-,TRBV4-3,-,TRBJ2-3,CASSQDSGVTDTQYF,TGCGCCAGCAGCCAAGACTCAGGGGTCACAGATACGCAGTATTTT
few,TRBV5-5,-,TRBJ2-7,CASSLVPESRIDEQYF,TGTGCCAGCAGCTTGGTACCCGAGAGTCGGATTGACGAGCAGTACTTC
few,TRBV6-2/TRBV6-3,-,TRBJ1-2,CASSALGAATNGYTF,TGTGCCAGCAGTGCCCTGGGGGCGGCAACGAATGGCTACACCTTC
-,TRBV28,TRBD1,TRBJ1-2,CASSSKPWTGSGYGYTF,TGTGCCAGCAGTTCGAAGCCCTGGACAGGGTCGGGCTATGGCTACACCTTC
-,TRBV5-1,-,TRBJ1-6,CASSLVSDNSPLHF,TGCGCCAGCAGCTTGGTGTCAGATAATTCACCCCTCCACTTT
-,TRBV11-2,-,TRBJ2-1,CASSLVWGLSDEQFF,TGTGCCAGCAGCTTAGTCTGGGGGCTGAGTGATGAGCAGTTCTTC
once,TRBV20-1,-,TRBJ2-1,CSANGRNYNEQFF,TGCAGTGCTAACGGACGGAACTACAATGAGCAGTTCTTC
-,TRBV20-1,TRBD2,TRBJ2-1,CSARDRVAGAWDEQFF,TGCAGTGCTAGAGATAGGGTAGCGGGGGCCTGGGATGAGCAGTTCTTC
many,TRBV7-3,-,TRBJ2-5,CASSLDVGKETQYF,TGTGCCAGCAGCCTGGATGTGGGAAAGGAGACCCAGTACTTC
-,TRBV27,-,TRBJ2-2,CASSPTGTGISGELFF,TGTGCCAGCAGTCCCACGGGGACGGGAATTTCCGGGGAGCTGTTTTTT
-,TRBV12-3/TRBV12-4,TRBD1,TRBJ1-1,CASSFPQGGIAEAFF,TGTGCCAGCAGTTTCCCACAGGGGGGTATCGCTGAAGCTTTCTTT
few,TRBV3-1,-,TRBJ1-4,CASSQTGMANEKLFF,TGTGCCAGCAGCCAAACAGGGATGGCTAATGAAAAACTGTTTTTT
-,TRBV12-3/TRBV12-4,-,TRBJ1-3,CASSGYRASSGNTIYF,TGTGCCAGCAGTGGCTACAGGGCCAGCTCTGGAAACACCATATATTTT
few,TRBV28,TRBD2,TRBJ2-5,CGSSGPTSGVRETQYF,TGTGGCAGCAGTGGCCCGACTAGCGGGGTCCGAGAGACCCAGTACTTC
-,TRBV5-6,TRBD2,TRBJ2-3,CASSVSSGGTTDTQYF,TGTGCCAGCAGCGTATCTAGCGGGGGAACCACAGATACGCAGTATTTT
-,TRBV3-1,TRBD2,TRBJ2-4,CASSLASGAAKNIQYF,TGTGCCAGCAGCCTTGCTAGCGGGGCAGCCAAAAACATTCAGTACTTC
few,TRBV20-1,TRBD2,TRBJ2-1,CSARDFGTSGRNEQFF,TGCAGTGCTAGAGATTTTGGGACTAGCGGTCGTAATGAGCAGTTCTTC
-,TRBV11-2,-,TRBJ2-6,CASSSNMVAGANVLTF,TGTGCCAGCAGCTCTAACATGGTGGCTGGGGCCAACGTCCTGACTTTC
many,TRBV5-5,TRBD1,TRBJ1-4,CASSLAGTGVEKLFF,TGTGCCAGCAGCTTGGCAGGGACAGGGGTTGAAAAACTGTTTTTT
-,TRBV20-1,-,TRBJ1-5,CSARKSGGNVQPQHF,TGCAGTGCTAGAAAAAGCGGGGGGAATGTTCAGCCCCAGCATTTT
-,TRBV20-1,-,TRBJ2-4,CSARTAGNFQNIQYF,TGCAGTGCTAGAACTGCCGGGAACTTCCAAAACATTCAGTACTTC
-,TRBV6-6,-,TRBJ2-5,CASSSTAERTQYF,TGTGCCAGCAGTTCTACAGCGGAGAGAACCCAGTACTTC
-,TRBV6-1,TRBD2,TRBJ2-5,CASSDGLVKETQYF,TGTGCCAGCAGTGATGGACTAGTGAAAGAGACCCAGTACTTC
-,TRBV13,-,TRBJ1-2,CASSLVGGSAGYTF,TGTGCCAGCAGCTTAGTGGGTGGGTCGGCTGGCTACACCTTC
-,TRBV7-6,-,TRBJ1-4,CASSLVGTTNEKLFF,TGTGCCAGCAGCTTAGTAGGGACAACTAATGAAAAACTGTTTTTT
-,TRBV7-9,-,TRBJ1-3,CASSLPSISGNTIYF,TGTGCCAGCAGCTTACCATCGATCTCTGGAAACACCATATATTTT
once,TRBV20-1,-,TRBJ2-5,CSASWGGSVETQYF,TGCAGTGCTAGTTGGGGGGGCTCGGTGGAGACCCAGTACTTC
-,TRBV5-1,TRBD1,TRBJ2-5,CASSLQGSTMRGSMPTEQYF,TGCGCCAGCAGCTTACAGGGGTCGACGATGAGGGGGTCAATGCCTACGGAGCAGTACTTC
-,TRBV20-1,TRBD1,TRBJ2-3,CSATLYDRVLDTQYF,TGCAGTGCTACACTATACGACAGGGTCTTGGATACGCAGTATTTT
-,TRBV27,TRBD1,TRBJ2-1,CASSPGQGPPLDNEQFF,TGTGCCAGCAGTCCGGGACAGGGGCCCCCGTTGGACAATGAGCAGTTCTTC
-,TRBV7-9,TRBD2,TRBJ2-3,CASSFSPGGQSDTQYF,TGTGCCAGCAGCTTTTCTCCGGGAGGGCAGTCAGATACGCAGTATTTT
few,TRBV5-1,TRBD2,TRBJ2-3,CASSLVGRGLAGADTQYF,TGCGCCAGCAGCTTGGTAGGTCGGGGACTAGCGGGAGCAGATACGCAGTATTTT
few,TRBV11-2,-,TRBJ2-1,CASSLEALNHEQFF,TGTGCCAGCAGCTTGGAAGCATTGAACCATGAGCAGTTCTTC
-,TRBV10-3,-,TRBJ2-7,CASEAGAGKGYEQYF,TGTGCCTCCGAGGCAGGTGCAGGGAAAGGGTACGAGCAGTACTTC